The rows below give T cell receptor beta chains drawn from one sample of a study of molecular identifiers for immune sequencing clone quantification. MiXCR was run by TCRdb on the PCR reads, yielding one entry per CDR3 protein. Of about 510,000 distinct CDR3 sequences listed, 20% to 25% were seen once; the top ten hold 0.7% to 0.95%. The sequenced sample consisted of naive CD8+ T cells from blood, with Jurkat cell RNA spiked in. Every receptor here comes from a human donor in good health. Some libraries in this study had Jurkat cell RNA spiked in. The CDR3 runs from the conserved cysteine through the conserved F or W. The D gene is left open where the match is weak. Clone size appears in some rows only: once, few, many, or a class for an expanded clone.

TRBV9,TRBJ1-6,-,-,CASSPAPGDSPLHF,TGTGCCAGCAGCCCCGCGCCAGGGGATTCACCCCTCCACTTT
TRBV2,TRBJ2-3,TRBD2,many,CASLPTSGLIRAPPSQYF,TGTGCCAGTTTACCGACTAGCGGTTTAATCCGGGCACCCCCATCGCAGTATTTT
TRBV19,TRBJ2-2,-,-,CASSNSGTRLTGELFF,TGTGCCAGTAGTAATTCCGGGACAAGACTCACCGGGGAGCTGTTTTTT
TRBV28,TRBJ1-3,-,few,CASGGRGAGNTIYF,TGTGCCAGCGGGGGCAGGGGCGCTGGAAACACCATATATTTT
TRBV3-1,TRBJ1-1,TRBD1,few,CASRRGQGNSEAFF,TGTGCCAGCAGAAGAGGACAGGGGAATTCTGAAGCTTTCTTT
TRBV7-2,TRBJ2-1,-,many,CASSFYSSYNEQFF,TGTGCCAGCAGCTTCTATAGCTCCTACAATGAGCAGTTCTTC
TRBV4-3,TRBJ1-1,-,-,CASSYREYTEAFF,TGCGCCAGCAGTTACAGGGAATACACTGAAGCTTTCTTT
TRBV30,TRBJ2-7,-,many,CAWSVGGLTYEQYF,TGTGCCTGGAGTGTAGGCGGCTTAACCTACGAGCAGTACTTC
TRBV20-1,TRBJ1-5,-,few,CSARELEGTGNQPQHF,TGCAGTGCTAGAGAGCTTGAAGGGACTGGGAATCAGCCCCAGCATTTT
TRBV30,TRBJ1-1,-,few,CAWSFRKGTEAFF,TGTGCCTGGAGTTTCCGAAAGGGCACTGAAGCTTTCTTT
TRBV28,TRBJ2-5,-,-,CASSLAQRLQETQYF,TGTGCCAGCAGTTTAGCCCAGCGGCTCCAAGAGACCCAGTACTTC
TRBV30,TRBJ2-7,-,-,CAWSSRGLLRDEQYF,TGTGCCTGGAGTTCCCGTGGCCTACTCCGCGACGAGCAGTACTTC
TRBV6-2/TRBV6-3,TRBJ2-3,-,few,CASRSIAASTDTQYF,TGTGCCAGCAGATCCATAGCGGCTAGCACAGATACGCAGTATTTT
TRBV20-1,TRBJ2-7,-,-,CSAPVGGGPEQYF,TGCAGTGCACCCGTCGGAGGGGGGCCTGAGCAGTACTTC
TRBV27,TRBJ2-7,-,-,CASSQISPGGQHSYEQYF,TGTGCCAGCAGTCAGATTTCCCCCGGGGGACAGCACTCCTACGAGCAGTACTTC
TRBV27,TRBJ2-7,-,few,CASSLGERYEQYF,TGTGCCAGCAGTCTAGGGGAGAGGTACGAGCAGTACTTC
TRBV4-1,TRBJ2-3,TRBD2,few,CASRNNGGAGPDTQYF,TGCGCCAGCAGGAACAACGGGGGGGCCGGGCCAGATACGCAGTATTTT
TRBV19,TRBJ2-3,-,-,CASSGAGDTQYF,TGTGCCAGCAGTGGGGCGGGGGATACGCAGTATTTT
TRBV2,TRBJ1-1,-,many,CASSANTASNTEAFF,TGTGCCAGCAGTGCCAACACGGCCTCCAACACTGAAGCTTTCTTT
TRBV4-3,TRBJ2-6,-,many,CASSHLSGANVLTF,TGCGCCAGCAGCCACCTATCAGGGGCCAACGTCCTGACTTTC
TRBV6-6,TRBJ2-2,-,-,CASSWVVGGELFF,TGTGCCAGCAGCTGGGTTGTTGGCGGGGAGCTGTTTTTT
TRBV20-1,TRBJ2-7,TRBD2,many,CSARDLTSGTYEQYF,TGCAGTGCTAGAGATTTAACTAGCGGAACCTACGAGCAGTACTTC
TRBV20-1,TRBJ2-3,TRBD2,many,CSASTSGSSTDTQYF,TGCAGTGCTAGTACTAGCGGCTCCAGCACAGATACGCAGTATTTT
TRBV7-9,TRBJ2-5,-,-,CASSFGGVNGQETQYF,TGTGCCAGCAGCTTCGGAGGGGTGAACGGCCAAGAGACCCAGTACTTC
TRBV9,TRBJ2-7,TRBD1,-,CASSVGLADRALEQCF,TGTGCCAGCAGCGTAGGGTTGGCGGACAGGGCTCTCGAGCAGTGCTTC
TRBV7-9,TRBJ2-5,TRBD2,-,CASSLGPQRGQETQYF,TGTGCCAGCAGCTTAGGCCCCCAGCGGGGGCAAGAGACCCAGTACTTC